The 22 T cell receptor beta chains below were found in one sample sequenced in a study of OX40 agonist ivuxolimab in advanced cancers. The library came from the immunoSEQ multiplex PCR assay. TCRdb's version of the immuneACCESS table is confined to in-frame rearrangements and falls short of the full clone set. An unresolved V gene accounts for under half of the shortfall where checked; the remainder is of unknown origin. This sample gives some 34,000 clones in total; approximately 84% of them show up just once. 20% to 25% of the sample is held by the ten biggest clonotypes. The source material was CD4+ or CD8+ T cells sorted from blood, sampled in a trial of the OX40 agonist ivuxolimab. All receptors derive from an adult with an advanced solid tumor such as melanoma, head and neck, liver or kidney cancer.

Written as DNA, the CDR3 is TGCGCCAGCAGCCCACGACAGTCACTCAACACCGGGGAGCTGTTTTTT. Translated: CASSPRQSLNTGELFF. This chain uses TRBV5-1 with TRBJ2-2, with a weak D call TRBD1 (5 bases). CDR1 SGHRS and CDR2 YFSETQ come from the germline V gene. This CDR3 is built from 16 residues. Trimming took 4 bases from V and 2 from J, leaving 15 bases between them. The complete variable domain, with remaining parts taken from reference TRBV5-1 and TRBJ2-2, reads KAGVTQTPRYLIKTRGQQVTLSCSPISGHRSVSWYQQTPGQGLQFLFEYFSETQRNKGNFPGRFSGRQFSNSRSEMNVSTLELGDSALYLCASSPRQSLNTGELFFGEGSRLTVL.

The chain has TRBV11-2 and TRBJ2-7; D could derive from TRBD1 or TRBD2 (6 bases each). Germline values: CDR1 SGHAT, CDR2 FQNNGV. V gave up 5 bases and J gave up 6 bases, with 11 bases separating them. The CDR3 is 12 amino acids. The CDR3 reads CASSLQGLEQYF. CDR3 DNA: TGTGCCAGCAGCCTACAGGGACTCGAGCAGTACTTC.

The chain employs TRBV19 and TRBJ1-4; 10 bases line up with TRBD1. Germline loops: CDR1 LNHDA, CDR2 SQIVND (reference sequence). The CDR3 length is 15 residues. The V segment lost 5 bases and the J segment 7 bases; nucleotides outside the gene matches: 7. The CDR3 DNA is TGTGCCAGTAGTCCCCGAGACAGGGGGCTTGAAAAACTGTTTTTT. This sequence encodes CASSPRDRGLEKLFF.

The chain is built from TRBV4-1 and TRBJ2-1, with TRBD1 identical over 7 bases. With 3 bases clipped from V and 6 bases from J, the junction kept 5 bases outside the gene matches. The CDR3 spans 14 residues. CDR1 and CDR2 (germline): MGHRA, YSYEKL. CDR3 residues: CASSQLRDSNEQFF. CDR3 in DNA: TGCGCCAGCAGCCAGCTCCGGGACAGCAATGAGCAGTTCTTC.

J is TRBJ1-1 and V is TRBV27; 10 nucleotides align to TRBD1. CDR3 length equals 16 residues. V trimming: 6 bases; J trimming: 2 bases; junction bases outside the gene matches: 9. CDR1 and CDR2 (germline): MNHEY, SMNVEV (reference sequence). The CDR3 nucleotides read TGTGCCAGCAGGGGACAGGGGACAGTTGCCAACACTGAAGCTTTCTTT. Its protein product is CASRGQGTVANTEAFF.

The CDR3 protein is CASSEGLRDYNEQFF. The CDR3 DNA reads TGTGCCAGCAGCGAGGGGTTGAGAGACTACAATGAGCAGTTCTTC. The chain employs TRBV2 and TRBJ2-1; D may correspond to TRBD1 or TRBD2 (5 bases each). There are 15 residues in the CDR3. Germline lookup yields CDR1 SNHLY and CDR2 FYNNEI. Trimming took off 6 bases at V and 3 bases at J, with 15 bases between the two ends.

This chain joins TRBV29-1 and TRBJ2-5, with D uncertain. Trimming shortened V by 0 bases and J by 5 bases, and 10 bases separated the two germline ends. From germline, CDR1 is SQVTM and CDR2 ANQGSEA. The CDR3 is 13 residues long. The CDR3 DNA reads as TGCAGCGTTGAAGATCTGGGTTTGGAGACCCAGTACTTC. This sequence encodes CSVEDLGLETQYF.

The chain employs TRBV28 and TRBJ2-7, with 9 positions matching TRBD2. The V gene's germline CDR1 is MDHEN and CDR2 SYDVKM. The J segment lost 9 bases and the V segment lost 3 bases, leaving 3 bases of the junction unmatched. CDR3 size: 12 residues. The DNA for the CDR3 is TGTGCCAGCAGTTTGGATAGCGGGAGGCAGTACTTC. This codes for CASSLDSGRQYF.

This chain connects TRBV11-2 to TRBJ2-7; D is unclear. The CDR3 loop spans 13 amino acids. Germline CDR1 and CDR2: SGHAT and FQNNGV. Deletions cut 3 bases from V and 2 bases from J, with 8 bases between. This CDR3 is CASSFGRTYEQYF. CDR3 coding DNA: TGTGCCAGCAGCTTTGGTCGGACCTACGAGCAGTACTTC. The variable domain in full, with the rest retrieved from reference TRBV11-2 and TRBJ2-7, is EAGVAQSPRYKIIEKRQSVAFWCNPISGHATLYWYQQILGQGPKLLIQFQNNGVVDDSQLPKDRFSAERLKGVDSTLKIQPAKLEDSAVYLCASSFGRTYEQYFGPGTRLTVT.

The chain employs TRBV27 and TRBJ1-3; no reliable D call. Deletions cut 5 bases from V and 8 bases from J, with 10 bases between. The CDR3 is 12 amino acids. Germline lookup yields CDR1 MNHEY and CDR2 SMNVEV (reference sequence). CDR3 sequence: CASSPGRDTIYF. The CDR3 DNA sequence: TGTGCCAGCAGTCCCGGGAGAGACACCATATATTTT.

This sequence joins TRBV7-8 and TRBJ2-3; possibly TRBD1 for D (5 bases). This CDR3 is built from 16 residues. The V and J ends lost 2 bases and 4 bases respectively, with 16 bases between them. Germline CDR1 reads SGHVS; CDR2 reads FQNEAQ. CDR3 DNA sequence: TGTGCCAGCAGCTTACTCCCAGGGTCTCCCCCAGATACGCAGTATTTT. It is translated as CASSLLPGSPPDTQYF.

This clone was observed a single time. This chain links TRBV18 with TRBJ1-2; D not resolved. The V end lost 3 bases, the J end lost 6 bases, and 11 bases lay between the germline ends. The CDR3 is made up of 13 amino acids. Germline V gene data show CDR1 as KGHSH and CDR2 as LQKENI. The CDR3 region is CASSPGPRHGYTF. CDR3 DNA sequence: TGTGCCAGCTCACCGGGTCCAAGGCATGGCTACACCTTC.

Written as DNA, the CDR3 is TGTGCCAGCAGCTTAAGGTACCTAGCGGTAACAGATACGCAGTATTTT. Its translation: CASSLRYLAVTDTQYF. This chain joins TRBV7-2 and TRBJ2-3; 7 bases line up with TRBD2. This CDR3 region has 16 residues. V shed 2 bases and J 3 bases; nucleotides not matched to a gene: 8. Per germline, CDR1 SGHTA and CDR2 FQGNSA.

V usage is TRBV28 and J usage is TRBJ2-1, with TRBD1 identical over 9 bases. Germline trimming cut 9 bases from V and 6 bases from J; bases unmatched to any gene: 6. The CDR3 totals 13 residues. Germline lookup yields CDR1 MDHEN and CDR2 SYDVKM. CDR3 nucleotides: TGTGCCAGTGGGACAGGGATGACCAATGAGCAGTTCTTC. Encoded protein: CASGTGMTNEQFF.

This chain joins TRBV7-9 and TRBJ2-1, with D perhaps being TRBD1 or TRBD2 (5 bases each). Germline CDR1 and CDR2: SEHNR and FQNEAQ (reference sequence). Trimming took 7 bases from V and 5 from J, leaving 12 bases between them. This CDR3 has 13 amino acids. As DNA, the CDR3 is TGTGCCAGCACCTGGGACCCACACAATGAGCAGTTCTTC. It encodes CASTWDPHNEQFF.

The genes are TRBV27 and TRBJ2-5; 11 bases agree with TRBD2. Trimming removed 6 bases from V and 9 bases from J; junction bases left unmatched: 12. The CDR3 spans 15 residues. From germline, CDR1 is MNHEY and CDR2 SMNVEV (reference sequence). CDR3 nucleotides: TGTGCCAGCAGCTCCGGGACTAGCGGTCTCCGGGCCCAGTACTTC. The encoded protein is CASSSGTSGLRAQYF.

This chain links TRBV5-4 with TRBJ1-1, with a weak D call TRBD1 (5 bases). Germline V CDR1 and CDR2: SGHNT, YYREEE (reference sequence). Trimming stripped 5 bases from V and 6 bases from J, with 14 bases between. The CDR3 covers 13 residues. CDR3 nucleotide sequence: TGTGCCAGCAGACTAGGGACTTCGGCTGAAGCTTTCTTT. Residues: CASRLGTSAEAFF.

In DNA form, the CDR3 reads TGTGCCAGCAGTACAGGAGGACAGGGGGCGTCAGCTTTCTTT. It encodes CASSTGGQGASAFF. The V call is TRBV6-5, the J call TRBJ1-1, with 11 bases identical to TRBD1. Germline CDR1 reads MNHEY; CDR2 reads SVGAGI. The J segment lost 10 bases and the V segment lost 5 bases, leaving 9 bases of the junction unmatched. There are 14 residues in the CDR3.

This clone was counted only a few times. The chain employs TRBV2 and TRBJ1-1; D gene ambiguous. V was pared by 1 base and J by 4 bases, with 10 bases between. CDR3 size: 14 residues. In germline, CDR1 is SNHLY, CDR2 FYNNEI. The CDR3 coding sequence is TGTGCCAGCAGTGAAGGGTACAGTCCCACTGAAGCTTTCTTT. Protein: CASSEGYSPTEAFF.

This clone appeared a few times. V and J are TRBV25-1 and TRBJ2-7; D is ambiguous. The CDR3 sequence is 11 residues long. V shed 8 bases and J shed 0 bases, with 5 bases lying between them. From germline, CDR1 is MGHDK and CDR2 SYGVNS. The CDR3 sequence is CASSPSYEQYF. CDR3 coding DNA: TGTGCCAGCTCCCCCTCCTACGAGCAGTACTTC.

The J gene is TRBJ2-2, the V gene TRBV27; D gene unclear. This CDR3 has 15 residues. V was clipped by 4 bases and J by 0 bases, with 9 bases between them. Germline CDR1 MNHEY, CDR2 SMNVEV (reference sequence). Here the CDR3 DNA reads TGTGCCAGCAGTTCCCGGGCCGCGAACACCGGGGAGCTGTTTTTT. Its protein product is CASSSRAANTGELFF.

The J gene is TRBJ1-1, the V gene TRBV5-4; D is undetermined. The V end lost 0 bases, the J end lost 1 base, and 7 bases lay between the germline ends. Germline V gene sequence: CDR1 SGHNT, CDR2 YYREEE (reference sequence). CDR3 size: 14 residues. For the CDR3, the DNA is TGTGCCAGCAGCTTGGCAAGGTCGAACACTGAAGCTTTCTTT. Translating it yields CASSLARSNTEAFF.